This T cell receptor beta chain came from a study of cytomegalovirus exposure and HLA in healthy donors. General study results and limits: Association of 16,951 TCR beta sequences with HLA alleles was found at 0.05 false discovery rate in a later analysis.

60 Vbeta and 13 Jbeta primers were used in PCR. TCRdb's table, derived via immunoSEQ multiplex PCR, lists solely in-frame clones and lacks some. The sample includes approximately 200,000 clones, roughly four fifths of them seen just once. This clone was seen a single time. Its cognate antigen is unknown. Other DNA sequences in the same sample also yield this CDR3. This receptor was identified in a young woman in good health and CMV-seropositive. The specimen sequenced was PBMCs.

For the CDR3, the DNA is TGTGCCAGCAGCTTACGATCCGGGGGCACTGAAGCTTTCTTT. It specifies CASSLRSGGTEAFF. This chain links TRBV7-9 with TRBJ1-1, with D possibly matching TRBD1 (5 bases). V was trimmed by 2 bases and J by 4 bases, leaving 11 bases between them. The CDR3 has 14 residues. Looked up from germline, CDR1 is SEHNR and CDR2 is FQNEAQ (reference sequence).